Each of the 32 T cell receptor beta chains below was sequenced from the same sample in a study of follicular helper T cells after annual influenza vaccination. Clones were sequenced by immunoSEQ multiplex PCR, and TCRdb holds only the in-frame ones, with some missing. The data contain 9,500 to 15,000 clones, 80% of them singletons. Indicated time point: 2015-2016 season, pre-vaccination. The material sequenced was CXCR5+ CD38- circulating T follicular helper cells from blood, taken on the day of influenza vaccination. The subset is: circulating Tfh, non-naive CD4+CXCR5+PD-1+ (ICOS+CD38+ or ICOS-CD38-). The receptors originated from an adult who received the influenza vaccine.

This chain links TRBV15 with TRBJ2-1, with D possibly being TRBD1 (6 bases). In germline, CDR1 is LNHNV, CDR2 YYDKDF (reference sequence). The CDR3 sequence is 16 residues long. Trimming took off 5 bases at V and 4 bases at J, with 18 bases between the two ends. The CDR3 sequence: CATSSASGQDYNEQFF. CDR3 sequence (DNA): TGTGCCACCAGCTCCGCATCGGGACAAGATTACAATGAGCAGTTCTTC.

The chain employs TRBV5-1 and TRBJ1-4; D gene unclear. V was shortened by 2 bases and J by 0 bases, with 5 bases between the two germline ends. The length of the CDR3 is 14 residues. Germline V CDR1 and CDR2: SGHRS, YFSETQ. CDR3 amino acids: CASSFAATNEKLFF. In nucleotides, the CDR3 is TGCGCCAGCAGCTTCGCAGCAACTAATGAAAAACTGTTTTTT.

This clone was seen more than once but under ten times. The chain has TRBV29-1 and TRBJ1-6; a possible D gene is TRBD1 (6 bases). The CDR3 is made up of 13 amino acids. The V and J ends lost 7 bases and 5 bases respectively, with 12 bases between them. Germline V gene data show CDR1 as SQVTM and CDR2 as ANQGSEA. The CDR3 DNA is TGCAGCGCGCGCCAGGGGAATAATTCACCCCTCCACTTT. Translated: CSARQGNNSPLHF. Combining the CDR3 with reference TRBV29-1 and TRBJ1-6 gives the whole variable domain SAVISQKPSRDICQRGTSLTIQCQVDSQVTMMFWYRQQPGQSLTLIATANQGSEATYESGFVIDKFPISRPNLTFSTLTVSNMSPEDSSIYLCSARQGNNSPLHFGNGTRLTVT.

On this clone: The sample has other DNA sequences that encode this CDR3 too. The DNA for the CDR3 is TGTGCCAGCAGCTTAGGGGCGGGGGCGGGGGGCCTTTCTGAGCAGTACTTC. Encoded protein: CASSLGAGAGGLSEQYF. The chain recombines TRBV7-6 with TRBJ2-7, with 8 positions matching TRBD2. CDR3 length: 17 residues. J gave up 7 bases and V 1 base, and 15 bases lay outside the gene matches. Germline values: CDR1 SGHVS, CDR2 FNYEAQ.

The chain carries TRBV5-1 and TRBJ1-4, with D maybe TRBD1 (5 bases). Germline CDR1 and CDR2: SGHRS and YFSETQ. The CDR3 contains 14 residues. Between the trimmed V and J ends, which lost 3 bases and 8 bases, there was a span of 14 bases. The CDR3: CASSSGWRGEKLFF. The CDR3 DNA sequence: TGCGCCAGCAGCTCAGGGTGGAGAGGGGAAAAACTGTTTTTT.

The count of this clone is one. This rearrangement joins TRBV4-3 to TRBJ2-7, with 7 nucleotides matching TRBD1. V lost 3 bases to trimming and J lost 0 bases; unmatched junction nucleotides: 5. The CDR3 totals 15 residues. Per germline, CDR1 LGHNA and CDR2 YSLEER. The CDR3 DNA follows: TGCGCCAGCAGCCAGATGACAGGGAGCTCCTACGAGCAGTACTTC. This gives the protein CASSQMTGSSYEQYF.

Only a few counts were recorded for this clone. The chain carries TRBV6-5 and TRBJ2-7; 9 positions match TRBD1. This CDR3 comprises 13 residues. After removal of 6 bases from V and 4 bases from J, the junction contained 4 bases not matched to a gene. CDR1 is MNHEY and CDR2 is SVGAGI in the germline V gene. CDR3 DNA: TGTGCCAGCAGAAGGACAGGGGCATACGAGCAGTACTTC. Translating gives CASRRTGAYEQYF.

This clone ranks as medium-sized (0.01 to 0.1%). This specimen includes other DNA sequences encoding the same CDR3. The CDR3 coding sequence is TGTGCCAGCAGACACCGAGACTCCTACGAGCAGTACTTC. It translates to CASRHRDSYEQYF. The chain combines TRBV6-5 with TRBJ2-7; no clear D gene. The germline V gene encodes CDR1 MNHEY and CDR2 SVGAGI. This CDR3 region has 13 residues. V shed 6 bases and J shed 0 bases, with 9 bases lying between them.

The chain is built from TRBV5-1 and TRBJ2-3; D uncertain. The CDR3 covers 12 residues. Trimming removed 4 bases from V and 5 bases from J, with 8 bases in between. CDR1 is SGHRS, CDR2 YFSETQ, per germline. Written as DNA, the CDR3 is TGCGCCAGCAGCATCGACGTAGATACGCAGTATTTT. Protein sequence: CASSIDVDTQYF.

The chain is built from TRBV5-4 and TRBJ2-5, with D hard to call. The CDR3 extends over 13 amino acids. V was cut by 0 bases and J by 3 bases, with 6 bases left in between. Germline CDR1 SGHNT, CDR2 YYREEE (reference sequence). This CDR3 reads CASSLDRKETQYF. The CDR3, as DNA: TGTGCCAGCAGCTTGGACAGAAAAGAGACCCAGTACTTC.

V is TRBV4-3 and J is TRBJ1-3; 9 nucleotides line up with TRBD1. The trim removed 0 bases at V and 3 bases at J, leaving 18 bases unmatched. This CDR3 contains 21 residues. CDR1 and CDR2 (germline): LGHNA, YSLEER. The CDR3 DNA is TGCGCCAGCAGCCAAGATCCCCCCACACAGGGGGCGAGATCCAGTGGAAACACCATATATTTT. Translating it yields CASSQDPPTQGARSSGNTIYF.

The CDR3: CASSLTTSSETQYF. CDR3 nucleotide sequence: TGTGCCAGCAGCTTAACGACTAGTTCAGAGACCCAGTACTTC. The rearrangement uses TRBV7-3 and TRBJ2-5; possibly TRBD2 for D (6 bases). This CDR3 contains 14 residues. Germline V gene data show CDR1 as SGHTA and CDR2 as FQGTGA. Trimming removed 0 bases from V and 4 bases from J, with 9 bases in between.

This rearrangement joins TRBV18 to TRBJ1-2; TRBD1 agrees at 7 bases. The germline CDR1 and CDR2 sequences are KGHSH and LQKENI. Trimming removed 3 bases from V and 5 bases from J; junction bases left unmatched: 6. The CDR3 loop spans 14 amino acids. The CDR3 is CASSPSRDSYGYTF. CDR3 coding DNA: TGTGCCAGCTCACCGTCCCGGGACAGTTATGGCTACACCTTC.

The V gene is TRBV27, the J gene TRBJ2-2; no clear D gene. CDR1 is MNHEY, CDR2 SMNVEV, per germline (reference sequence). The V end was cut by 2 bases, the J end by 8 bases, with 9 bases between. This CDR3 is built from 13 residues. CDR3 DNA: TGTGCCAGCAGTTTAGTGAGATGGGGGGAGCTGTTTTTT. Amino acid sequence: CASSLVRWGELFF.

The CDR3 here is CASSLGSTDTQYF. The DNA of the CDR3 is TGCGCCAGCAGCTTAGGAAGCACAGATACGCAGTATTTT. The chain links TRBV5-1 to TRBJ2-3; no clear D gene. V was clipped by 2 bases and J by 0 bases, with 4 bases between them. Germline V gene lookup returns CDR1 SGHRS and CDR2 YFSETQ. CDR3 length equals 13 residues.

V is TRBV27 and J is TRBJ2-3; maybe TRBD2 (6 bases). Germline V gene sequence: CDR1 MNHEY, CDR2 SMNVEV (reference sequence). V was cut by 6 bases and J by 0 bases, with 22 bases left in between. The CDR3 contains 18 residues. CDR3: CASRGTGTLLGSTDTQYF. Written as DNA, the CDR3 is TGTGCCAGCAGGGGGACCGGGACTCTCCTCGGAAGCACAGATACGCAGTATTTT.

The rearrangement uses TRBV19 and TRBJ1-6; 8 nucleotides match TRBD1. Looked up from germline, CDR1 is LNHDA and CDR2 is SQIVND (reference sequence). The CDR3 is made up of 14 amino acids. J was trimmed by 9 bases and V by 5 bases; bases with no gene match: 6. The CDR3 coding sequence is TGTGCCAGTAGTGGACAGGGCCAGGGTTCACCCCTCCACTTT. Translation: CASSGQGQGSPLHF.

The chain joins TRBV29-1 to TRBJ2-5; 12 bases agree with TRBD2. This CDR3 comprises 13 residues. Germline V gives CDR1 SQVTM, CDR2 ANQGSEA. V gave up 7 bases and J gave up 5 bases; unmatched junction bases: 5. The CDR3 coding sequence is TGCAGCGCCGTGACTAGCGGGGGTGAGACCCAGTACTTC. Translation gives CSAVTSGGETQYF.

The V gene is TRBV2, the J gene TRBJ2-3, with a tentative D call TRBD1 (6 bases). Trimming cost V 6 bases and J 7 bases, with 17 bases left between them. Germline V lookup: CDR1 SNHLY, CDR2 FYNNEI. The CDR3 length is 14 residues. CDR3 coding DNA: TGTGCCAGCAGAGGTGGACAGCCAGCTTATACGCAGTATTTT. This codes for CASRGGQPAYTQYF.

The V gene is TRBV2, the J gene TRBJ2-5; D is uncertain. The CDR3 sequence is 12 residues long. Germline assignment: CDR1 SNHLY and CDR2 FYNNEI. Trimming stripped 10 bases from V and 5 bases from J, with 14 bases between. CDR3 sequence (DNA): TGTGCCACTACACGGTTTTCTGAGACCCAGTACTTC. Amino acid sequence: CATTRFSETQYF. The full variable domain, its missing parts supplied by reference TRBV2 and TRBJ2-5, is EPEVTQTPSHQVTQMGQEVILRCVPISNHLYFYWYRQILGQKVEFLVSFYNNEISEKSEIFDDQFSVERPDGSNFTLKIRSTKLEDSAMYFCATTRFSETQYFGPGTRLLVL.

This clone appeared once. This chain's CDR3 is CASRASGDQPQHF. The CDR3 DNA reads as TGTGCCAGCAGGGCCTCGGGGGATCAGCCCCAGCATTTT. The chain combines TRBV7-9 with TRBJ1-5; possible D gene TRBD1, 5 bases. The germline V gene encodes CDR1 SEHNR and CDR2 FQNEAQ (reference sequence). The V end was cut by 6 bases, the J end by 5 bases, with 11 bases between. CDR3 length equals 13 residues.

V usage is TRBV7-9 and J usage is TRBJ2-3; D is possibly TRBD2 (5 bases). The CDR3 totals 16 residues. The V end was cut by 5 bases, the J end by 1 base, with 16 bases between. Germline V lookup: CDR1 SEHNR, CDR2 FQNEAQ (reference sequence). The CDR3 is CASSPLNREGTDTQYF. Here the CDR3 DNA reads TGTGCCAGCAGCCCCCTCAACCGGGAAGGCACAGATACGCAGTATTTT. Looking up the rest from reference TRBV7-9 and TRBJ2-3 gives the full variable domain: DTGVSQNPRHKITKRGQNVTFRCDPISEHNRLYWYRQTLGQGPEFLTYFQNEAQLEKSRLLSDRFSAERPKGSFSTLEIQRTEQGDSAMYLCASSPLNREGTDTQYFGPGTRLTVL.

DNA for the CDR3: TGTGCCAGCAGCCTCGTTGCTCAAGATACGCAGTATTTT. It is translated as CASSLVAQDTQYF. The chain is built from TRBV28 and TRBJ2-3; no firm D call. The CDR3 length is 13 residues. Trimming took 6 bases from V and 5 from J, leaving 12 bases between them. Germline V gene lookup returns CDR1 MDHEN and CDR2 SYDVKM.

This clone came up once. Here the CDR3 DNA reads TGTGCCAGTAGTCCCTCCCGGTACGGAAACACCATATATTTT. Protein product: CASSPSRYGNTIYF. This chain links TRBV19 with TRBJ1-3; D remains ambiguous. CDR1 LNHDA and CDR2 SQIVND come from the germline V gene (reference sequence). V was trimmed by 5 bases and J by 4 bases, leaving 12 bases between them. The CDR3 is 14 residues long.

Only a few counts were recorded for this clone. The chain's CDR3 is CASSPLQGEIGNTIYF. The CDR3, as DNA: TGTGCCAGCTCACCACTACAGGGGGAAATTGGAAACACCATATATTTT. The chain employs TRBV18 and TRBJ1-3; 8 positions agree with TRBD1. After removal of 1 base from V and 3 bases from J, the junction contained 5 bases not matched to a gene. The CDR3 consists of 16 residues. Germline lookup yields CDR1 KGHSH and CDR2 LQKENI.

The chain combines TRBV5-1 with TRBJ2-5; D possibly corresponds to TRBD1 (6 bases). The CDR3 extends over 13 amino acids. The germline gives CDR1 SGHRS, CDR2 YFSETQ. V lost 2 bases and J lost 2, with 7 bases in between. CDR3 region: CASSFGQQETQYF. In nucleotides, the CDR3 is TGCGCCAGCAGCTTCGGACAGCAAGAGACCCAGTACTTC.

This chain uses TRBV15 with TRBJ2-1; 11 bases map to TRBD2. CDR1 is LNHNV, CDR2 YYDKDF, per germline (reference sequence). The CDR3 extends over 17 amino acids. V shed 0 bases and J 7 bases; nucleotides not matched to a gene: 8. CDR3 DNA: TGTGCCACCAGCAGAGAGGGGGGTAGCGGGGGGGCAAATGAGCAGTTCTTC. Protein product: CATSREGGSGGANEQFF. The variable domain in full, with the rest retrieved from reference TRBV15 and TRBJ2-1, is DAMVIQNPRYQVTQFGKPVTLSCSQTLNHNVMYWYQQKSSQAPKLLFHYYDKDFNNEADTPDNFQSRRPNTSFCFLDIRSPGLGDTAMYLCATSREGGSGGANEQFFGPGTRLTVL.

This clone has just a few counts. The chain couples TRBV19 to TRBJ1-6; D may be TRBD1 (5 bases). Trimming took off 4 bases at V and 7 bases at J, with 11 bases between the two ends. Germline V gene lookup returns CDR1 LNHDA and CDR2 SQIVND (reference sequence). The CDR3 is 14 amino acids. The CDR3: CASSRDPGNSPLHF. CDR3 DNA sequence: TGTGCCAGTAGTAGGGACCCAGGGAATTCACCCCTCCACTTT.

The CDR3 sequence: CSVDGAGGTDTQYF. DNA of the CDR3: TGCAGCGTTGACGGGGCGGGTGGCACAGATACGCAGTATTTT. The rearrangement joins TRBV29-1 to TRBJ2-3, with D perhaps given as TRBD1 or TRBD2 (5 bases each). The CDR3 extends over 14 amino acids. Germline values: CDR1 SQVTM, CDR2 ANQGSEA. V lost 3 bases and J lost 1, with 11 bases in between.

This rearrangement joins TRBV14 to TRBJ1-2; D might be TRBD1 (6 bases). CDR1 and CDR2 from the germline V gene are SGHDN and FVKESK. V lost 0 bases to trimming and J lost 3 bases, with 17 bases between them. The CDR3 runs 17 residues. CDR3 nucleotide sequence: TGTGCCAGCAGCCAAGACCGTTTGAGGGGGAAGGACTATGGCTACACCTTC. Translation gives CASSQDRLRGKDYGYTF.

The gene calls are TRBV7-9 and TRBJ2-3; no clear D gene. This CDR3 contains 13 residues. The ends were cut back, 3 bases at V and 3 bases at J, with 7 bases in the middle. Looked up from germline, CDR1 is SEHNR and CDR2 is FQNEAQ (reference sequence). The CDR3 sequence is CASSFASTDTQYF. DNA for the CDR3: TGTGCCAGCAGCTTTGCCTCTACAGATACGCAGTATTTT.

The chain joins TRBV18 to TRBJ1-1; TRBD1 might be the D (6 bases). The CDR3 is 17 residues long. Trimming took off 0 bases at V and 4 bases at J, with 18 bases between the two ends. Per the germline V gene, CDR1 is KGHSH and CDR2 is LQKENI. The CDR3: CASSPPSGTGMSTEAFF. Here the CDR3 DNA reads TGTGCCAGCTCACCACCGTCCGGAACAGGGATGAGCACTGAAGCTTTCTTT.